These 2 T cell receptor beta chains came from one sample sequenced in a study of T cell responses to AZD1222 COVID-19 vaccine. Sequencing was performed with immunoSEQ multiplex PCR; in TCRdb, only in-frame clones are kept and a portion is missing. The data contain about 96,000 clones, approximately 90% of them singletons. The specimen was peripheral blood, collected on day 0 of AZD1222 vaccination. The receptors were gathered from an adult in good health.

CDR3 nucleotide sequence: TGTGCCACCAGCAGAGATTACCCGACAGGGGACACTGAAGCTTTCTTT. It yields the protein CATSRDYPTGDTEAFF. The chain combines TRBV15 with TRBJ1-1, with TRBD1 matching 8 bases. The CDR3 loop spans 16 amino acids. After removal of 0 bases from V and 3 bases from J, the junction contained 6 bases not matched to a gene. Germline values: CDR1 LNHNV, CDR2 YYDKDF (reference sequence).

The chain joins TRBV28 to TRBJ1-5; tentatively, D is TRBD1 (5 bases). Germline V lookup: CDR1 MDHEN, CDR2 SYDVKM. Trimming cost V 6 bases and J 4 bases, with 7 bases left between them. The CDR3 totals 12 residues. CDR3 sequence: CASRQGNQPQHF. The CDR3 DNA is TGTGCCAGCAGGCAGGGAAATCAGCCCCAGCATTTT. Variable domain in full (rest from reference TRBV28 and TRBJ1-5): DVKVTQSSRYLVKRTGEKVFLECVQDMDHENMFWYRQDPGLGLRLIYFSYDVKMKEKGDIPEGYSVSREKKERFSLILESASTNQTSMYLCASRQGNQPQHFGDGTRLSIL.